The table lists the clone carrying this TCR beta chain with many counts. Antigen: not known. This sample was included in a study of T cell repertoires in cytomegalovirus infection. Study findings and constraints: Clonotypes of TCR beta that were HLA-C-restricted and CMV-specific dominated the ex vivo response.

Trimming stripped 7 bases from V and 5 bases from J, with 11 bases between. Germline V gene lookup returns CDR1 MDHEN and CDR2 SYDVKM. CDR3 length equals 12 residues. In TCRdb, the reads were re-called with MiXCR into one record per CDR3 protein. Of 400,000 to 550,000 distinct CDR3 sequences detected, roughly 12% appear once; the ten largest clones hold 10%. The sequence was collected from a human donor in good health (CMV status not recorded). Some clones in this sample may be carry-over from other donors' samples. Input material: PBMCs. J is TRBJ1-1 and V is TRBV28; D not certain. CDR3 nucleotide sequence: TGTGCCAGCACTAACAGATGGACTGAAGCTTTCTTT. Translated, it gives CASTNRWTEAFF.